This T cell receptor (beta chain) was retrieved from a study of blood T cell repertoires in COVID-19. The wider study: The United States, Italy and Spain provided the acute and convalescent COVID-19 samples. T cells, B-cell-depleted T cells, or PBMCs supplied cDNA or gDNA.

In the original analysis: From reference gene primer amplification, estimates of nucleated cell counts were derived. The method was immunoSEQ multiplex PCR; TCRdb's version includes in-frame clones alone and lacks a portion of them. D and trimming come from the DNA, and the V and J calls and clone size come from that table. The data hold roughly 250,000 clones, with just under 90% observed a single time. V was pared by 2 bases and J by 5 bases, with 6 bases between. The CDR3 length is 12 residues. Germline CDR1 is LGHDT and CDR2 is YNNKEL (reference sequence). Sequencing used peripheral blood. V usage is TRBV3-1 (or the pseudogene TRBV3-2) and J usage is TRBJ2-5, with D unclear. This TCR came from a woman aged 40 to 55 with acute or convalescent COVID-19. CDR3 sequence reads: CASSQLLETQYF. The DNA of the CDR3 is TGTGCCAGCAGCCAACTTTTGGAGACCCAGTACTTC.